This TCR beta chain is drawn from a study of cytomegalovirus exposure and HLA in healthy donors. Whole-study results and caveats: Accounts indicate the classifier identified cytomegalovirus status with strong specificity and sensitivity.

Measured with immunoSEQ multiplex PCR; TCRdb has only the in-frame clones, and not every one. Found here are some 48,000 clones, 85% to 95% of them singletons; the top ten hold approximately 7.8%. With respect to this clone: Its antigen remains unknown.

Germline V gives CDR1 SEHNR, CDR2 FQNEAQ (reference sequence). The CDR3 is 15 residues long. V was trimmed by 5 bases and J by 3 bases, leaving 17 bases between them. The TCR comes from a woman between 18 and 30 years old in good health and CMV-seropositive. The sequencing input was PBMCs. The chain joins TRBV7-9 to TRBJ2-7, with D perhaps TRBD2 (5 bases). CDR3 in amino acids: CASSPPEGSIYEQYF. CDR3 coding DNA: TGTGCCAGCAGCCCCCCCGAGGGATCGATCTACGAGCAGTACTTC.